The next 24 T cell receptor beta chains were all read from a single sample in a study of blood T cell repertoires in COVID-19. Method: immunoSEQ multiplex PCR; TCRdb's copy keeps in-frame clones and lacks some. The table includes 300,000 to 400,000 clones, around 89% detected once. Sequenced input: PBMCs or T cells enriched from blood (not recorded which). Source of these receptors: a woman in her 30s with acute COVID-19.

This chain connects TRBV11-2 to TRBJ1-2; TRBD1 might be the D (5 bases). The CDR3 sequence is 15 residues long. The ends were cut back, 0 bases at V and 3 bases at J, with 11 bases in the middle. Germline V lookup: CDR1 SGHAT, CDR2 FQNNGV. The CDR3 here is CASSLEAGLDYGYTF. The CDR3 nucleotides are TGTGCCAGCAGCTTAGAGGCAGGGTTGGACTATGGCTACACCTTC.

This clone was seen once. V usage is TRBV3-1 (or the pseudogene TRBV3-2) and J usage is TRBJ2-3; 10 bases line up with TRBD2. This CDR3 has 15 residues. Germline values: CDR1 LGHDT, CDR2 YNNKEL (reference sequence). Trimming at V came to 6 bases and at J to 0 bases, leaving 3 bases not matched to a gene. Written as DNA, the CDR3 is TGTGCCAGCAGACTAGCGGGGACTAGCACAGATACGCAGTATTTT. It is translated as CASRLAGTSTDTQYF.

The J gene is TRBJ2-2, the V gene TRBV18, with D perhaps TRBD1 (5 bases). Trimming took 3 bases from V and 0 from J, leaving 11 bases between them. This CDR3 comprises 16 residues. Germline CDR1 is KGHSH and CDR2 is LQKENI. The CDR3 nucleotides are TGTGCCAGCTCACCGAGACAGATCCCGAACACCGGGGAGCTGTTTTTT. It specifies CASSPRQIPNTGELFF.

This sequence joins TRBV5-1 and TRBJ1-1; TRBD1 agrees at 8 bases. The ends lost 0 bases at V and 1 base at J; junction bases unmatched: 2. This CDR3 contains 15 residues. CDR1 SGHRS and CDR2 YFSETQ come from the germline V gene. The CDR3 DNA reads as TGCGCCAGCAGCTTGGCCGGGACAGGGAACACTGAAGCTTTCTTT. Translation: CASSLAGTGNTEAFF.

In DNA form, the CDR3 reads TGTGCCAGCAGCGTAGCCGGAGAAGGGGTTACGGAAGCTTTCTTT. Protein product: CASSVAGEGVTEAFF. The chain combines TRBV9 with TRBJ1-1; a possible D gene is TRBD1 (5 bases). V was clipped by 0 bases and J by 8 bases, with 17 bases between them. This CDR3 comprises 15 residues. Germline values: CDR1 SGDLS, CDR2 YYNGEE.

The chain has TRBV29-1 and TRBJ2-1; TRBD1 matches at 8 bases. In germline, CDR1 is SQVTM, CDR2 ANQGSEA. Trimming at V came to 6 bases and at J to 2 bases, leaving 9 bases not matched to a gene. The CDR3 consists of 15 residues. The DNA for the CDR3 is TGCAGCGTCGCCGGGACAGGACGTGCCTACAATGAGCAGTTCTTC. Translation: CSVAGTGRAYNEQFF.

The V gene is TRBV4-1, the J gene TRBJ1-1; D unresolved. The V and J ends lost 1 base and 6 bases respectively, with 9 bases between them. Germline V gene lookup returns CDR1 MGHRA and CDR2 YSYEKL. The CDR3 is 13 residues long. The CDR3 DNA sequence: TGCGCCAGCAGCCAAGGGGCAGGTGCTGAAGCTTTCTTT. Its protein is CASSQGAGAEAFF.

The rearrangement uses TRBV9 and TRBJ1-5; TRBD1 agrees at 7 bases. The J segment lost 1 base and the V segment lost 4 bases, leaving 8 bases of the junction unmatched. From germline, CDR1 is SGDLS and CDR2 YYNGEE. CDR3 size: 16 residues. The CDR3 sequence: CASSSGGGASNQPQHF. The DNA of the CDR3 is TGTGCCAGCAGCTCAGGGGGAGGCGCGAGCAATCAGCCCCAGCATTTT.

The chain is built from TRBV2 and TRBJ2-7; weak D call: TRBD1 (6 bases). The V gene lost 6 bases and the J gene lost 7 bases, with 22 bases spanning the gap. The CDR3 is 15 amino acids. CDR1 and CDR2 from the germline V gene are SNHLY and FYNNEI. CDR3 coding DNA: TGTGCCAGCAGAGCACAGGGAGCTCAATCCTCAGAGCAGTACTTC. It encodes CASRAQGAQSSEQYF. The complete variable domain, with remaining parts taken from reference TRBV2 and TRBJ2-7, reads EPEVTQTPSHQVTQMGQEVILRCVPISNHLYFYWYRQILGQKVEFLVSFYNNEISEKSEIFDDQFSVERPDGSNFTLKIRSTKLEDSAMYFCASRAQGAQSSEQYFGPGTRLTVT.

The gene calls are TRBV3-1 (or the pseudogene TRBV3-2) and TRBJ1-4, with TRBD1 as a possible D gene (5 bases). Germline CDR1 LGHDT, CDR2 YNNKEL (reference sequence). The CDR3 length is 19 residues. The V end lost 1 base, the J end lost 0 bases, and 18 bases lay between the germline ends. The CDR3 protein is CASSQGTIGGAPTNEKLFF. In DNA, the CDR3 is TGTGCCAGCAGCCAAGGAACGATTGGAGGGGCACCAACTAATGAAAAACTGTTTTTT.

The genes are TRBV6-5 and TRBJ1-6; 9 nucleotides match TRBD1. This CDR3 has 16 residues. Germline CDR1 MNHEY, CDR2 SVGAGI. Losses at the gene ends were 1 base for V and 9 bases for J; bases not matched to a gene: 7. The CDR3, as DNA: TGTGCCAGCAGTTACTGGGGACAGGGAAAACCTTCACCCCTCCACTTT. Residues: CASSYWGQGKPSPLHF.

The chain employs TRBV6-5 and TRBJ2-1, with 7 bases identical to TRBD1. The CDR3 length is 13 residues. The V gene end was trimmed by 6 bases and the J gene end by 7 bases; junction bases not matched to a gene: 6. Germline values: CDR1 MNHEY, CDR2 SVGAGI. The CDR3 spells CASRRTGGNEQFF. The DNA of the CDR3 is TGTGCCAGCAGAAGGACAGGCGGTAATGAGCAGTTCTTC.

This clone showed up just once. The chain couples TRBV27 to TRBJ1-4; a possible D gene is TRBD1 (6 bases). Trimming took 5 bases from V and 8 from J, leaving 15 bases between them. The germline V gene encodes CDR1 MNHEY and CDR2 SMNVEV (reference sequence). The CDR3 sequence is 14 residues long. CDR3 sequence (DNA): TGTGCCAGCAGTCCCAGGGGTTTAGGGGAAAAACTGTTTTTT. This sequence encodes CASSPRGLGEKLFF.

DNA of the CDR3: TGTGCCACCAGTCAGGCACAGGGTGTGCAAGAGGCCCCCGGGGAGCTGTTTTTT. The encoded protein is CATSQAQGVQEAPGELFF. J is TRBJ2-2 and V is TRBV24-1; D perhaps matches TRBD1 (6 bases). This CDR3 comprises 18 residues. CDR1 is KGHDR, CDR2 SFDVKD, per germline. V dropped 6 bases and J dropped 6 bases, with 25 bases sitting between them.

The chain is built from TRBV2 and TRBJ2-7, with TRBD1 matching 9 bases. The CDR3 consists of 16 residues. The J segment lost 3 bases and the V segment lost 2 bases, leaving 8 bases of the junction unmatched. From germline, CDR1 is SNHLY and CDR2 FYNNEI. The CDR3 sequence is CASSELRDRERYEQYF. The CDR3 nucleotides read TGTGCCAGCAGTGAATTGAGGGACAGGGAACGCTACGAGCAGTACTTC.

The rearrangement joins TRBV18 to TRBJ2-3, with TRBD1 matching 7 bases. With V trimmed by 3 bases and J by 5 bases, 8 bases remained unmatched. CDR1 is KGHSH, CDR2 LQKENI, per germline. The CDR3 extends over 15 amino acids. The CDR3 nucleotides are TGTGCCAGCTCACCCCTAGGAGCAGGGGGAGATACGCAGTATTTT. Residues: CASSPLGAGGDTQYF.

The chain is built from TRBV24-1 and TRBJ1-6, with no clear D. The germline V gene has CDR1 KGHDR and CDR2 SFDVKD. The CDR3 totals 13 residues. V lost 8 bases and J 7 bases, leaving 11 bases between the germline ends. The CDR3: CATNQDANSPLHF. CDR3 DNA sequence: TGTGCCACCAACCAAGATGCGAATTCACCCCTCCACTTT.

The rearrangement uses TRBV10-3 and TRBJ2-5; possibly TRBD2 for D (6 bases). The germline V and J ends were trimmed by 3 bases and 5 bases, with 16 bases remaining between them. Per germline, CDR1 ENHRY and CDR2 SYGVKD. The CDR3 contains 15 residues. CDR3 DNA: TGTGCCATCAGTGACGCGATCGGGAGAACGGAGACCCAGTACTTC. It codes for CAISDAIGRTETQYF.

The chain is built from TRBV7-6 and TRBJ1-1, with D maybe TRBD1 (5 bases). In germline, CDR1 is SGHVS, CDR2 FNYEAQ. Trimming removed 9 bases at V and 3 bases at J, with 8 bases between. This CDR3 has 11 amino acids. The CDR3 loop is CASRGDTEAFF. CDR3 DNA sequence: TGTGCCAGTCGGGGGGACACTGAAGCTTTCTTT.

This clone was observed a handful of times. V usage is TRBV19 and J usage is TRBJ2-7; D is uncertain. Trimming left V 2 bases short and J 2 bases short, with 7 bases between. In germline, CDR1 is LNHDA, CDR2 SQIVND (reference sequence). This CDR3 comprises 13 residues. CDR3 DNA: TGTGCCAGTAGTATATGGCTGGCCTACGAGCAGTACTTC. Protein sequence: CASSIWLAYEQYF.

The count of this clone is one. The J gene is TRBJ1-3, the V gene TRBV28; D is unclear. The CDR3 is 14 residues long. Germline V gene data show CDR1 as MDHEN and CDR2 as SYDVKM. The ends were cut back, 7 bases at V and 0 bases at J, with 10 bases in the middle. CDR3 coding DNA: TGTGCCAGCACTGACGGAGTCTCTGGAAACACCATATATTTT. Protein product: CASTDGVSGNTIYF.

This rearrangement joins TRBV5-1 to TRBJ2-5, with a possible D match to TRBD1 (6 bases). There are 15 residues in the CDR3. The V gene's germline CDR1 is SGHRS and CDR2 YFSETQ. Trimming removed 4 bases at V and 1 base at J, with 14 bases between. The CDR3 DNA sequence: TGCGCCAGCAGCGGGGTTAACAGGGCCCAAGAGACCCAGTACTTC. This sequence encodes CASSGVNRAQETQYF.

For this clone: At the DNA level, this CDR3 is encoded by other sequences in the same sample as well. This chain links TRBV6-5 with TRBJ2-7; 10 nucleotides line up with TRBD2. The length of the CDR3 is 15 residues. Losses at the gene ends were 0 bases for V and 2 bases for J; bases not matched to a gene: 1. Germline V gene lookup returns CDR1 MNHEY and CDR2 SVGAGI. The CDR3 region is CASSYSSGGTYEQYF. The CDR3 DNA is TGTGCCAGCAGTTACTCTAGCGGGGGGACCTACGAGCAGTACTTC.

The CDR3 DNA sequence: TGTGCCAGTCACCGAGGGTCCCAGGTGCTAAATGAAAAACTGTTTTTT. Amino acids: CASHRGSQVLNEKLFF. The chain couples TRBV19 to TRBJ1-4; D remains unclear. Trimming stripped 8 bases from V and 5 bases from J, with 21 bases between. The CDR3 extends over 16 amino acids. CDR1 is LNHDA and CDR2 is SQIVND in the germline V gene (reference sequence).